A single sample is the source of the 24 T cell receptor beta chains below, sequenced in a study of blood T cells in healthy people across ages. The authors ran a second PCR of about 6 to 11 cycles using a sample-barcoded 5' primer and a J-beta primer mix. TCRdb reprocessed the 5' RACE reads via MiXCR and lists one record per CDR3 protein. The sample gives fewer than 2 million distinct CDR3 sequences, around 42% of which show up once; roughly 23% is in the top ten. The sequenced sample consisted of blood. All receptors derive from a human donor in good health.

The table lists this clonotype with a few counts. V is TRBV4-3 and J is TRBJ1-6, with D hard to call. Deletions cut 4 bases from V and 0 bases from J, with 13 bases between. There are 17 residues in the CDR3. Germline V lookup: CDR1 LGHNA, CDR2 YSLEER. The CDR3 is CASSPDTVSSYNSPLHF. CDR3 coding DNA: TGCGCCAGCAGCCCCGATACCGTGAGCTCCTATAATTCACCCCTCCACTTT.

This clonotype was recorded at least ten times. The rearrangement links TRBV7-2 to TRBJ1-2; TRBD1 matches 7 bases. Germline CDR1 SGHTA, CDR2 FQGNSA. The J segment lost 8 bases and the V segment lost 1 base, leaving 10 bases of the junction unmatched. The CDR3 runs 15 residues. The CDR3 DNA follows: TGTGCCAGCAGCTTAGGGGCCGGGACAGTAGGCGGCTACACCTTC. The encoded protein is CASSLGAGTVGGYTF.

This chain connects TRBV4-3 to TRBJ1-4; D not resolved. V was shortened by 4 bases and J by 4 bases, with 22 bases between the two germline ends. CDR1 LGHNA and CDR2 YSLEER come from the germline V gene. The CDR3 is 18 residues long. The CDR3 DNA sequence: TGCGCCAGCAGCCGGCGCCTGACAACCTTAACCTTTAATGAAAAACTGTTTTTT. This codes for CASSRRLTTLTFNEKLFF.

The chain employs TRBV20-1 and TRBJ1-1, with TRBD1 matching 9 bases. Germline CDR1 is DFQATT and CDR2 is SNEGSKA (reference sequence). CDR3 length: 15 amino acids. The V and J ends lost 0 bases and 1 base, in that order; junction bases with no gene match: 3. The CDR3 coding sequence is TGCAGTGCTAGAGATTGGACAGGGGAGAACACTGAAGCTTTCTTT. It translates to CSARDWTGENTEAFF.

V and J are TRBV6-5 and TRBJ2-4; the D gene could be TRBD1 or TRBD2 (5 bases each). This CDR3 spans 17 amino acids. Per germline, CDR1 MNHEY and CDR2 SVGAGI. V lost 2 bases, J lost 0 bases, and 14 bases lay in between. The CDR3 DNA sequence: TGTGCCAGCAGTTACGCCGGGACCCTTGGAGCCAAAAACATTCAGTACTTC. Its protein product is CASSYAGTLGAKNIQYF.

V is TRBV27 and J is TRBJ2-7; possibly TRBD1 or TRBD2 for D (6 bases each). Germline V CDR1 and CDR2: MNHEY, SMNVEV (reference sequence). Between the trimmed V and J ends, which lost 4 bases and 5 bases, there was a span of 18 bases. CDR3 length: 15 residues. CDR3 protein: CASSSYMEGENEQYF. Written as DNA, the CDR3 is TGTGCCAGCAGTTCCTATATGGAGGGGGAGAACGAGCAGTACTTC.

This chain connects TRBV4-1 to TRBJ2-3, with unresolved D. This CDR3 spans 16 amino acids. Between the trimmed V and J ends, which lost 1 base and 2 bases, there was a span of 13 bases. Germline V gene data show CDR1 as MGHRA and CDR2 as YSYEKL. The CDR3 is CASSQGGLGITDTQYF. CDR3 in DNA: TGCGCCAGCAGCCAAGGCGGTTTGGGAATCACAGATACGCAGTATTTT.

This chain connects TRBV4-2 to TRBJ1-2; 7 nucleotides agree with TRBD1. Germline trimming cut 1 base from V and 5 bases from J; bases unmatched to any gene: 7. This CDR3 region has 15 residues. Germline V gene sequence: CDR1 LGHNA, CDR2 YNFKEQ. Written as DNA, the CDR3 is TGTGCCAGCAGCCAAGGTTCCCCAGGGGGGTATGGCTACACCTTC. This translates into CASSQGSPGGYGYTF.

This clonotype was detected only a few times. CDR3 coding DNA: TGTGCCATCAGTGAGAGTCAGAAGGGCATGGTTAGCCACTTT. Translated, it gives CAISESQKGMVSHF. The chain is built from TRBV10-3 and TRBJ1-6; D remains ambiguous. V was trimmed by 2 bases and J by 18 bases, leaving 20 bases between them. Germline-derived CDR1 and CDR2 are ENHRY and SYGVKD. This CDR3 is 14 amino acids long.

The genes are TRBV20-1 and TRBJ2-3, with D perhaps assigned TRBD1 or TRBD2 (5 bases each). The germline V gene has CDR1 DFQATT and CDR2 SNEGSKA (reference sequence). V was pared by 2 bases and J by 5 bases, with 14 bases between. The CDR3 contains 14 residues. The CDR3 is CSARRLGVGDTQYF. Here the CDR3 DNA reads TGCAGTGCTAGACGCTTGGGGGTGGGAGATACGCAGTATTTT.

This clonotype was seen a handful of times. This rearrangement joins TRBV29-1 to TRBJ2-4; 7 positions agree with TRBD1. The V and J ends lost 5 bases and 13 bases, in that order; junction bases with no gene match: 14. Per germline, CDR1 SQVTM and CDR2 ANQGSEA. The CDR3 sequence is 13 residues long. In DNA, the CDR3 is TGCAGCGTTATGACAGGGACGAGGTGGGAGCAGTACTTC. Its protein product is CSVMTGTRWEQYF.

The genes are TRBV9 and TRBJ2-4; a possible D gene is TRBD1 (6 bases). CDR3 length: 15 amino acids. Deletions cut 3 bases from V and 6 bases from J, with 16 bases between. Germline V lookup: CDR1 SGDLS, CDR2 YYNGEE. CDR3 sequence reads: CASSGSRGSRNIQYF. DNA for the CDR3: TGTGCCAGCAGCGGGAGCAGGGGATCGAGAAACATTCAGTACTTC.

This sequence joins TRBV12-5 and TRBJ2-1; D may be TRBD1 or TRBD2 (5 bases each). The germline V gene has CDR1 LGHNT and CDR2 FRNRAP. V shed 7 bases and J shed 4 bases, with 14 bases lying between them. CDR3 length: 14 residues. In nucleotides, the CDR3 is TGTGCTAGTGTTGGGACGCAAACTTACAATGAGCAGTTCTTC. It codes for CASVGTQTYNEQFF.

The rearrangement joins TRBV11-3 to TRBJ2-5; 8 nucleotides match TRBD2. CDR1 is SGHNT and CDR2 is YENEEA in the germline V gene. V lost 5 bases and J lost 7; bases outside the gene matches: 15. The CDR3 covers 16 residues. The CDR3 DNA reads as TGTGCCAGCAGCCCCGGCGGGACTAGAGTAGTAGCGACCCAGTACTTC. Protein sequence: CASSPGGTRVVATQYF. The full variable domain, in which reference TRBV11-3 and TRBJ2-5 provide the parts outside the CDR3, is EAGVVQSPRYKIIEKKQPVAFWCNPISGHNTLYWYLQNLGQGPELLIRYENEEAVDDSQLPKDRFSAERLKGVDSTLKIQPAELGDSAVYLCASSPGGTRVVATQYFGPGTRLLVL.

The chain combines TRBV19 with TRBJ1-5; D possibly corresponds to TRBD1 (5 bases). The ends were cut back, 4 bases at V and 0 bases at J, with 13 bases in the middle. Germline loops: CDR1 LNHDA, CDR2 SQIVND (reference sequence). The CDR3 runs to 16 residues. The CDR3 DNA reads as TGTGCCAGTAGTAGAGGGAGGGACTATAGCAATCAGCCCCAGCATTTT. Residues: CASSRGRDYSNQPQHF. The full variable domain, completed using reference TRBV19 and TRBJ1-5, is DGGITQSPKYLFRKEGQNVTLSCEQNLNHDAMYWYRQDPGQGLRLIYYSQIVNDFQKGDIAEGYSVSREKKESFPLTVTSAQKNPTAFYLCASSRGRDYSNQPQHFGDGTRLSIL.

This clonotype was picked up a small number of times. V is TRBV15 and J is TRBJ2-7; 10 nucleotides line up with TRBD2. V shed 0 bases and J 0 bases; nucleotides not matched to a gene: 5. CDR3 length equals 17 residues. CDR1 is LNHNV and CDR2 is YYDKDF in the germline V gene (reference sequence). Written as DNA, the CDR3 is TGTGCCACCAGCAGAGATCGAGCGGGGGGGTTCTCCTACGAGCAGTACTTC. Its protein product is CATSRDRAGGFSYEQYF. The whole variable domain, remainder taken from reference TRBV15 and TRBJ2-7, is DAMVIQNPRYQVTQFGKPVTLSCSQTLNHNVMYWYQQKSSQAPKLLFHYYDKDFNNEADTPDNFQSRRPNTSFCFLDIRSPGLGDTAMYLCATSRDRAGGFSYEQYFGPGTRLTVT.

This clonotype appeared a few times. The chain carries TRBV6-1 and TRBJ2-1; D call uncertain. Germline V gives CDR1 MNHNS, CDR2 SASEGT. The V and J ends lost 4 bases and 6 bases respectively, with 10 bases between them. The CDR3 sequence is 13 residues long. The DNA of the CDR3 is TGTGCCAGCAGTGGATACCGAAGCAATGAGCAGTTCTTC. Amino acid sequence: CASSGYRSNEQFF.

The chain links TRBV20-1 to TRBJ1-3, with TRBD1 identical over 7 bases. With V trimmed by 3 bases and J by 0 bases, 5 bases remained unmatched. Germline V CDR1 and CDR2: DFQATT, SNEGSKA (reference sequence). The CDR3 has 15 residues. CDR3 coding DNA: TGCAGTGCTAGCTGGGACAGTCCCTCTGGAAACACCATATATTTT. Encoded protein: CSASWDSPSGNTIYF.

This clonotype was picked up a small number of times. The genes are TRBV20-1 and TRBJ2-3, with TRBD2 matching over 10 bases. With V trimmed by 3 bases and J by 5 bases, 5 bases remained unmatched. Germline V gene lookup returns CDR1 DFQATT and CDR2 SNEGSKA (reference sequence). This CDR3 comprises 14 residues. The CDR3 sequence: CSARSSGGKDTQYF. Here the CDR3 DNA reads TGCAGTGCTAGGAGTAGCGGGGGGAAAGATACGCAGTATTTT.

The chain couples TRBV3-1 to TRBJ2-3; D is perhaps TRBD1 (5 bases). Looked up from germline, CDR1 is LGHDT and CDR2 is YNNKEL (reference sequence). Trimming cost V 9 bases and J 2 bases, with 18 bases left between them. This CDR3 contains 15 residues. CDR3 DNA: TGTGCCAGTTCCTCCGACAGAGATGTCACAGATACGCAGTATTTT. Translating gives CASSSDRDVTDTQYF.

The sample holds a few counts of this clonotype. J is TRBJ1-5 and V is TRBV3-1; the D gene is possibly TRBD1 (6 bases). Deletions cut 4 bases from V and 0 bases from J, with 16 bases between. This CDR3 has 17 amino acids. CDR1 is LGHDT, CDR2 YNNKEL, per germline (reference sequence). The CDR3 reads CASSPHWTENSNQPQHF. DNA for the CDR3: TGTGCCAGCAGCCCACATTGGACAGAGAATAGCAATCAGCCCCAGCATTTT.

The chain joins TRBV9 to TRBJ1-6; 9 bases agree with TRBD1. From germline, CDR1 is SGDLS and CDR2 YYNGEE. This CDR3 is 16 amino acids long. The junction had 8 bases not matched to a gene; V was cut back by 4 bases and J by 6 bases. CDR3 in DNA: TGTGCCAGCAGCCGTACAGGGGGCGCCTTTAATTCACCCCTCCACTTT. It is translated as CASSRTGGAFNSPLHF.

The V gene is TRBV6-6, the J gene TRBJ1-1, with no clear D. CDR1 and CDR2 (germline): MNHNY, SVGAGI (reference sequence). The V end was cut by 5 bases, the J end by 4 bases, with 17 bases between. The CDR3 contains 15 residues. The CDR3 DNA is TGTGCCAGCAGTAGGGTGGTGGGCGCGGGCACTGAAGCTTTCTTT. Translation gives CASSRVVGAGTEAFF.

This chain connects TRBV7-2 to TRBJ1-2; D unresolved. Germline lookup yields CDR1 SGHTA and CDR2 FQGNSA. The CDR3 covers 15 residues. The V gene lost 5 bases and the J gene lost 4 bases, with 17 bases spanning the gap. CDR3 amino acids: CASSQEDGQLYGYTF. As DNA, the CDR3 is TGTGCCAGCAGCCAAGAGGACGGTCAACTCTATGGCTACACCTTC.